Below are 27 T cell receptor beta chains sequenced from a single sample in a study of T cell responses to AZD1222 COVID-19 vaccine. TCRdb's table, derived via immunoSEQ multiplex PCR, lists solely in-frame clones and lacks some. The sample carries just under 95,000 clones, approximately 91% recorded once. Material: peripheral blood, obtained on day 0 of AZD1222 vaccination. The receptors here all came from an adult in good health.

V gene TRBV4-3 combines with J gene TRBJ1-2; TRBD1 is a possible D gene (5 bases). The CDR3 has 14 amino acids. V was cut by 4 bases and J by 3 bases, with 12 bases left in between. Per germline, CDR1 LGHNA and CDR2 YSLEER. Here the CDR3 reads CASSPGRTYYGYTF. CDR3 nucleotide sequence: TGCGCCAGCAGCCCGGGACGGACTTACTATGGCTACACCTTC.

The V and J genes are TRBV6-5 and TRBJ1-1; TRBD1 aligns across 7 bases. CDR3 length: 15 amino acids. Germline values: CDR1 MNHEY, CDR2 SVGAGI. The trim removed 2 bases at V and 1 base at J, leaving 4 bases unmatched. CDR3 region: CASSYHGTANTEAFF. CDR3 nucleotide sequence: TGTGCCAGCAGTTACCACGGGACAGCGAACACTGAAGCTTTCTTT.

V usage is TRBV11-3 and J usage is TRBJ2-2; D unresolved. CDR1 and CDR2 from the germline V gene are SGHNT and YENEEA. The CDR3 runs 13 residues. Trimming pared 0 bases from V and 6 bases from J, leaving 5 bases between. The CDR3 DNA is TGTGCCAGCAGCTTAGATCTTCCCGGGGAGCTGTTTTTT. It is translated as CASSLDLPGELFF.

This chain links TRBV5-1 with TRBJ1-5, with no clear D. Between the trimmed V and J ends, which lost 0 bases and 2 bases, there was a span of 6 bases. CDR3 length equals 14 residues. Germline V gene data show CDR1 as SGHRS and CDR2 as YFSETQ. The CDR3: CASSLDLGNQPQHF. The CDR3, as DNA: TGCGCCAGCAGCTTGGATCTGGGCAATCAGCCCCAGCATTTT.

Written as DNA, the CDR3 is TGTGCCAGCAGCTTAGTACGACTAGCGGGGCACACCGGGGAGCTGTTTTTT. Translation gives CASSLVRLAGHTGELFF. The rearrangement uses TRBV7-8 and TRBJ2-2; 11 bases match TRBD2. Germline values: CDR1 SGHVS, CDR2 FQNEAQ. The J segment lost 3 bases and the V segment lost 1 base, leaving 4 bases of the junction unmatched. The CDR3 has 17 amino acids.

The gene calls are TRBV19 and TRBJ2-3, with 12 bases matching TRBD2. CDR3 size: 16 residues. After removal of 3 bases from V and 1 base from J, the junction contained 2 bases not matched to a gene. Germline CDR1 LNHDA, CDR2 SQIVND (reference sequence). CDR3 in amino acids: CASSIRTSGGTDTQYF. The DNA for the CDR3 is TGTGCCAGTAGTATCCGGACTAGCGGGGGCACAGATACGCAGTATTTT.

The chain employs TRBV5-4 and TRBJ2-5; 7 nucleotides agree with TRBD1. In germline, CDR1 is SGHNT, CDR2 YYREEE (reference sequence). V was clipped by 4 bases and J by 1 base; unmatched bases: 7. The CDR3 runs to 15 residues. The CDR3 loop is CASSQDGTAQETQYF. Here the CDR3 DNA reads TGTGCCAGCAGCCAAGACGGGACAGCCCAAGAGACCCAGTACTTC.

The chain employs TRBV30 and TRBJ1-5; D is undetermined. CDR3 length equals 17 residues. In germline, CDR1 is GTSNPN, CDR2 SVGIG (reference sequence). V was shortened by 0 bases and J by 0 bases, with 15 bases between the two germline ends. CDR3 amino acids: CAWSVRGSGYSNQPQHF. CDR3 DNA: TGTGCCTGGAGTGTACGAGGGTCGGGGTATAGCAATCAGCCCCAGCATTTT.

The gene calls are TRBV20-1 and TRBJ2-2; no definite D call. The CDR3 runs 11 residues. The germline CDR1 and CDR2 sequences are DFQATT and SNEGSKA (reference sequence). V shed 4 bases and J shed 5 bases, with 5 bases lying between them. CDR3 bases: TGCAGTGCTACGCGAACCGGGGAGCTGTTTTTT. Its translation: CSATRTGELFF.

The rearrangement uses TRBV6-1 and TRBJ2-1; TRBD2 might be the D (6 bases). The CDR3 consists of 16 residues. Germline CDR1 MNHNS, CDR2 SASEGT. The germline V and J ends were trimmed by 2 bases and 5 bases, with 16 bases remaining between them. The CDR3 loop reads CASSEYSGVGHNEQFF. CDR3 nucleotides: TGTGCCAGCAGTGAATATTCGGGGGTCGGCCACAATGAGCAGTTCTTC.

In DNA form, the CDR3 reads TGTGCCAGCAGCTTAGGGCCTAGCGGGGGCTATAGCACAGATACGCAGTATTTT. It codes for CASSLGPSGGYSTDTQYF. The chain combines TRBV7-3 with TRBJ2-3, with 10 nucleotides matching TRBD2. Germline CDR1 and CDR2: SGHTA and FQGTGA. CDR3 size: 18 residues. Trimming took 2 bases from V and 0 from J; bases not matched to a gene: 8. The variable domain in full, with the rest retrieved from reference TRBV7-3 and TRBJ2-3, is GAGVSQTPSNKVTEKGKYVELRCDPISGHTALYWYRQSLGQGPEFLIYFQGTGAADDSGLPNDRFFAVRPEGSVSTLKIQRTERGDSAVYLCASSLGPSGGYSTDTQYFGPGTRLTVL.

The chain has TRBV7-2 and TRBJ2-5; TRBD2 aligns across 8 bases. The CDR3 covers 14 residues. The J segment lost 4 bases and the V segment lost 7 bases, leaving 8 bases of the junction unmatched. Germline CDR1 is SGHTA and CDR2 is FQGNSA. The CDR3 sequence: CASTTRGGPETQYF. CDR3 DNA sequence: TGTGCCAGCACTACTCGGGGGGGTCCAGAGACCCAGTACTTC.

This clone was counted once. CDR3 sequence (DNA): TGTGCCAGCAGTTATTCCCTATTACAGGGGACCTACGAGCAGTACTTC. This gives the protein CASSYSLLQGTYEQYF. The gene calls are TRBV6-5 and TRBJ2-7; 7 bases fit TRBD1. CDR1 and CDR2 from the germline V gene are MNHEY and SVGAGI. This CDR3 spans 16 amino acids. The ends lost 3 bases at V and 2 bases at J; junction bases unmatched: 10.

V usage is TRBV28 and J usage is TRBJ2-7; 16 bases match TRBD2. CDR1 and CDR2 (germline): MDHEN, SYDVKM. The CDR3 has 15 residues. CDR3 sequence reads: CASSSGTSGGDPPVV. The CDR3, as DNA: TGTGCCAGCAGTTCTGGGACTAGCGGGGGGGACCCACCTGTGGTC.

This CDR3 reads CAISTSGGSYNEQFF. In DNA, the CDR3 is TGTGCCATCAGCACTAGCGGGGGGTCCTACAATGAGCAGTTCTTC. The chain joins TRBV10-3 to TRBJ2-1, with 12 bases lining up with TRBD2. Trimming removed 6 bases from V and 1 base from J; junction bases left unmatched: 1. CDR3 length equals 15 residues. In germline, CDR1 is ENHRY, CDR2 SYGVKD.

The chain employs TRBV6-5 and TRBJ1-2; no clear D gene. The germline CDR1 and CDR2 sequences are MNHEY and SVGAGI. The CDR3 has 10 amino acids. V was shortened by 6 bases and J by 5 bases, with 4 bases between the two germline ends. In DNA form, the CDR3 reads TGTGCCAGCAGGGGTTATGGCTACACCTTC. Translated, it gives CASRGYGYTF.

V is TRBV2 and J is TRBJ2-3; D gene unclear. The CDR3 has 13 amino acids. Deletions cut 11 bases from V and 4 bases from J, with 16 bases between. Germline loops: CDR1 SNHLY, CDR2 FYNNEI. The CDR3 spells CAPLHGWSDTQYF. CDR3 coding DNA: TGTGCCCCCCTACACGGTTGGTCAGATACGCAGTATTTT. The full variable domain, rest sourced from reference TRBV2 and TRBJ2-3, is EPEVTQTPSHQVTQMGQEVILRCVPISNHLYFYWYRQILGQKVEFLVSFYNNEISEKSEIFDDQFSVERPDGSNFTLKIRSTKLEDSAMYFCAPLHGWSDTQYFGPGTRLTVL.

This chain uses TRBV19 with TRBJ2-3; D is perhaps TRBD1 (6 bases). The CDR3 extends over 15 amino acids. Trimming took 3 bases from V and 0 from J, leaving 10 bases between them. The germline V gene encodes CDR1 LNHDA and CDR2 SQIVND (reference sequence). The CDR3 loop is CASSMSGASTDTQYF. The DNA of the CDR3 is TGTGCCAGTAGTATGTCAGGGGCTAGCACAGATACGCAGTATTTT.

V is TRBV5-4 and J is TRBJ2-1; possible D gene TRBD2, 5 bases. CDR1 SGHNT and CDR2 YYREEE come from the germline V gene (reference sequence). V was clipped by 4 bases and J by 5 bases, with 13 bases between them. This CDR3 contains 14 residues. The CDR3 nucleotides are TGTGCCAGCAGCCACCGGGAATTTCACAATGAGCAGTTCTTC. It yields the protein CASSHREFHNEQFF.

The genes are TRBV11-3 and TRBJ1-1; D call uncertain. This CDR3 spans 13 amino acids. V lost 0 bases and J lost 7, with 9 bases in between. The V gene's germline CDR1 is SGHNT and CDR2 YENEEA. CDR3 residues: CASSLDVLGEAFF. The CDR3 DNA sequence: TGTGCCAGCAGCTTAGATGTTTTAGGTGAAGCTTTCTTT.

V gene TRBV28 combines with J gene TRBJ1-1; 7 bases are a match to TRBD1. The CDR3 is 12 residues long. V lost 5 bases to trimming and J lost 12 bases; unmatched junction nucleotides: 9. In germline, CDR1 is MDHEN, CDR2 SYDVKM. The CDR3 loop reads CASSLTGTVPFF. The CDR3 DNA sequence: TGTGCCAGCAGTCTCACCGGGACAGTGCCTTTCTTT. The whole variable domain, remainder taken from reference TRBV28 and TRBJ1-1, is DVKVTQSSRYLVKRTGEKVFLECVQDMDHENMFWYRQDPGLGLRLIYFSYDVKMKEKGDIPEGYSVSREKKERFSLILESASTNQTSMYLCASSLTGTVPFFGQGTRLTVV.

This rearrangement joins TRBV28 to TRBJ2-3; D is uncertain. CDR3 length: 13 amino acids. CDR1 is MDHEN and CDR2 is SYDVKM in the germline V gene. V was clipped by 3 bases and J by 0 bases, with 4 bases between them. CDR3 loop: CASSFPSTDTQYF. As DNA, the CDR3 is TGTGCCAGCAGTTTTCCTAGCACAGATACGCAGTATTTT. Supplemented by reference TRBV28 and TRBJ2-3, the full variable domain reads DVKVTQSSRYLVKRTGEKVFLECVQDMDHENMFWYRQDPGLGLRLIYFSYDVKMKEKGDIPEGYSVSREKKERFSLILESASTNQTSMYLCASSFPSTDTQYFGPGTRLTVL.

The gene calls are TRBV7-2 and TRBJ2-1; D gene ambiguous. The V end was cut by 2 bases, the J end by 15 bases, with 17 bases between. In germline, CDR1 is SGHTA, CDR2 FQGNSA. CDR3 length: 13 residues. The CDR3 nucleotides are TGTGCCAGCAGCTTACCGCGGCCGGGCCCTCGGTTCTTC. Translation gives CASSLPRPGPRFF.

V usage is TRBV7-2 and J usage is TRBJ1-2, with TRBD1 identical over 11 bases. The V and J ends lost 5 bases and 8 bases, in that order; junction bases with no gene match: 10. The CDR3 has 15 residues. Germline CDR1 SGHTA, CDR2 FQGNSA. The CDR3 is CASSEDGTGGRGYTF. In DNA form, the CDR3 reads TGTGCCAGCAGCGAGGACGGGACAGGGGGTCGCGGCTACACCTTC.

This chain uses TRBV4-1 with TRBJ1-4; the D gene is possibly TRBD1 (5 bases). V gave up 2 bases and J gave up 7 bases, with 17 bases separating them. CDR1 is MGHRA and CDR2 is YSYEKL in the germline V gene. This CDR3 is 16 amino acids long. CDR3 DNA sequence: TGCGCCAGCAGCCAAACTAAGGTCGGGGCAGGTGAAAAACTGTTTTTT. Its translation is CASSQTKVGAGEKLFF.

The chain employs TRBV7-9 and TRBJ1-3; D perhaps matches TRBD1 (5 bases). The CDR3 covers 15 residues. V was trimmed by 6 bases and J by 3 bases, leaving 15 bases between them. CDR1 and CDR2 from the germline V gene are SEHNR and FQNEAQ (reference sequence). The CDR3 region has the DNA TGTGCCAGCAGTTCATTCCAGGGTAGTGGAAACACCATATATTTT. It encodes CASSSFQGSGNTIYF.

This sequence joins TRBV19 and TRBJ2-7; D is unclear. Trimming took off 4 bases at V and 4 bases at J, with 11 bases between the two ends. In germline, CDR1 is LNHDA, CDR2 SQIVND (reference sequence). The CDR3 is 13 residues long. Here the CDR3 reads CASSTSGPYEQYF. The CDR3 DNA reads as TGTGCCAGTAGTACGAGTGGCCCGTACGAGCAGTACTTC.